This T cell receptor beta chain was profiled in a study of cytomegalovirus exposure and HLA in healthy donors. Broader study findings: As was reported, the classifier diagnosed cytomegalovirus status with high specificity and sensitivity. As confirmed in vitro, three CMV-associated chains were specific for CMV antigens. The study flagged about 150 TCR beta chains as cytomegalovirus-associated.

Clones were read by immunoSEQ multiplex PCR, and TCRdb kept only the in-frame ones, dropping some. The sample contains 150,000 to 200,000 clones, around 85% of which appear only once. With regard to this clone: Antigen specificity is unknown.

In germline, CDR1 is SGHKS, CDR2 YYEKEE (reference sequence). The CDR3 sequence is 12 residues long. The V end was cut by 1 base, the J end by 6 bases, with 4 bases between. The sequenced material came from PBMCs. The chain has TRBV5-5 and TRBJ1-4; no definite D call. This clonotype was obtained from a man younger than 30 in good health and CMV-seropositive. For the CDR3, the DNA is TGTGCCAGCAGCTTGCCCGATGAAAAACTGTTTTTT. Amino acids: CASSLPDEKLFF.